The clone carrying this TCR beta chain has a handful of counts. The data belong to a study of T cell changes during pregnancy in multiple sclerosis. Profiled with immunoSEQ multiplex PCR; TCRdb holds only in-frame clones, not every one. The table records 40,000 to 55,000 clones, roughly 90% of them present only once. This TCR came from a female donor with multiple sclerosis, enrolled in a pregnancy study. The specimen was CD4+ T cells from peripheral blood mononuclear cells, collected before pregnancy.

The CDR3: CASSLRGYEQYF. CDR3 DNA: TGTGCCAGCAGTTTAAGAGGTTACGAGCAGTACTTC. The J gene is TRBJ2-7, the V gene TRBV28; D ambiguous. Germline CDR1 is MDHEN and CDR2 is SYDVKM. Trimming removed 2 bases from V and 4 bases from J, with 6 bases in between. The CDR3 loop spans 12 amino acids.